This TCR beta chain was sequenced in a study of OX40 agonist ivuxolimab in advanced cancers. Study summary: Earlier treatment with anti-PD-1, anti-PD-L1 or anti-CTLA-4 was permitted, and 35% to 45% had received some.

The method was immunoSEQ multiplex PCR; TCRdb's version includes in-frame clones alone and lacks a portion of them. The repertoire holds around 45,000 clones, with roughly three quarters as singletons. Findings of the study overall: Specificity for antigen went undetermined in the expanded peripheral T cells. Partial responders dosed at 0.1-3.0 mg/kg displayed clonal expansion ranking among the lowest.

With 4 bases removed from V and 0 bases from J, the gap between germline ends came to 8 bases. Germline CDR1 is SGHRS and CDR2 is YFSETQ. There are 13 residues in the CDR3. In the case of this clone: Its antigen is unknown.

Patients were ruled out by autoimmune disease history or systemic immunosuppression. This specimen consisted of CD4+ or CD8+ T cells sorted from blood, obtained in a trial of the OX40 agonist ivuxolimab. The TCR sequence derives from an adult with an advanced solid tumor such as melanoma, head and neck, liver or kidney cancer. The chain joins TRBV5-1 to TRBJ2-7, with D possibly being TRBD1 (5 bases). The CDR3 DNA reads TGCGCCAGCAGCCTCCAGGGCTCCTACGAGCAGTACTTC. It codes for CASSLQGSYEQYF. The full variable domain, completed using reference TRBV5-1 and TRBJ2-7, is KAGVTQTPRYLIKTRGQQVTLSCSPISGHRSVSWYQQTPGQGLQFLFEYFSETQRNKGNFPGRFSGRQFSNSRSEMNVSTLELGDSALYLCASSLQGSYEQYFGPGTRLTVT.